The following is a T cell receptor (beta chain) sequence with its context. Its specificity is not known. This entry is derived from a study of cytomegalovirus exposure and HLA in healthy donors. Study as a whole: Genotyping of 400 or so donors showed that roughly 80% belonged to the Caucasian-associated ancestry cluster. Study-level points and caveats: Associated with cytomegalovirus, according to the listing, were 164 TCR beta chains. High sensitivity and specificity were reportedly achieved when the classifier diagnosed cytomegalovirus status.

Donors sampled were nominally healthy, though unrecorded immune exposures were likely. The CDR3 consists of 16 residues. The germline V gene has CDR1 SGHRS and CDR2 YFSETQ. V gave up 3 bases and J gave up 4 bases; unmatched junction bases: 7. 60 Vbeta and 13 Jbeta primers were used in PCR. TCRdb keeps only in-frame clones here, not all; method: immunoSEQ multiplex PCR. The sample gives 90,000 to 120,000 clones, roughly 73% of which show up once; about 8% is in the top ten. The rearrangement joins TRBV5-1 to TRBJ2-7, with TRBD2 identical over 13 bases. The sample was PBMCs. This TCR was recovered from a man in his thirties or forties in good health and CMV-seronegative. CDR3: CASSSSGTSGVYEQYF. DNA of the CDR3: TGCGCCAGCAGCTCTTCCGGGACTAGCGGGGTATACGAGCAGTACTTC. The variable domain in full, with the rest retrieved from reference TRBV5-1 and TRBJ2-7, is KAGVTQTPRYLIKTRGQQVTLSCSPISGHRSVSWYQQTPGQGLQFLFEYFSETQRNKGNFPGRFSGRQFSNSRSEMNVSTLELGDSALYLCASSSSGTSGVYEQYFGPGTRLTVT.